The 16 T cell receptor beta chains below all came from one sample that was sequenced in a study of blood T cell repertoires in COVID-19 (dated by TCRdb to about 2020). Library generation was performed with the immunoSEQ multiplex PCR assay. The source is immuneACCESS, and TCRdb retained only in-frame sequences with V and J called. Part of the clones is not carried over; for the studies checked, unresolved V genes explain less than half of this, and the remainder is unexplained. The sample records about 180,000 clones, 70% to 90% of which are singletons. Clones ranked in the top ten supply roughly 9.7% of the sample. Sequenced: peripheral blood. All receptors derive from a human donor with active or convalescent COVID-19. The donor label of this sample is uncertain.

This rearrangement joins TRBV27 to TRBJ1-5, with D unclear. The ends were cut back, 3 bases at V and 4 bases at J, with 7 bases in the middle. The V gene's germline CDR1 is MNHEY and CDR2 SMNVEV (reference sequence). This CDR3 has 13 amino acids. CDR3 in amino acids: CASSFSGNQPQHF. CDR3 in DNA: TGTGCCAGCAGTTTCAGCGGGAATCAGCCCCAGCATTTT.

The V and J genes are TRBV4-1 and TRBJ1-3; no clear D. This CDR3 comprises 12 residues. Germline loops: CDR1 MGHRA, CDR2 YSYEKL. The V end was cut by 2 bases, the J end by 5 bases, with 4 bases between. The CDR3 sequence is CASSQSRNTIYF. The CDR3 DNA sequence: TGCGCCAGCAGCCAATCTCGAAACACCATATATTTT.

The genes are TRBV5-1 and TRBJ1-1, with D hard to call. The germline V and J ends were trimmed by 0 bases and 5 bases, with 14 bases remaining between them. There are 15 residues in the CDR3. The germline V gene has CDR1 SGHRS and CDR2 YFSETQ. The CDR3 DNA is TGCGCCAGCAGCTTGGAAGCGGGGTCGGGGACTGAAGCTTTCTTT. Protein sequence: CASSLEAGSGTEAFF.

The genes are TRBV29-1 and TRBJ1-2, with D possibly TRBD1 on 6 matching bases. The CDR3 consists of 13 residues. V was cut by 1 base and J by 5 bases, with 11 bases left in between. Germline-derived CDR1 and CDR2 are SQVTM and ANQGSEA. The CDR3 bases are TGCAGCGTTGAAGTCGCTCAGGGGTATGGCTACACCTTC. Its translation is CSVEVAQGYGYTF. Filled out from reference TRBV29-1 and TRBJ1-2, the complete variable domain reads SAVISQKPSRDICQRGTSLTIQCQVDSQVTMMFWYRQQPGQSLTLIATANQGSEATYESGFVIDKFPISRPNLTFSTLTVSNMSPEDSSIYLCSVEVAQGYGYTFGSGTRLTVV.

This chain uses TRBV7-2 with TRBJ1-3, with 7 bases fitting TRBD1. CDR1 is SGHTA and CDR2 is FQGNSA in the germline V gene. The CDR3 has 17 amino acids. V trimming: 1 base; J trimming: 10 bases; junction bases outside the gene matches: 16. CDR3 loop: CASSLERGHRGGGTIYF. DNA of the CDR3: TGTGCCAGCAGCTTAGAACGGGGTCACAGGGGTGGTGGGACCATATATTTT.

The chain carries TRBV19 and TRBJ2-1, with D perhaps TRBD2 (6 bases). The germline V and J ends were trimmed by 5 bases and 3 bases, with 17 bases remaining between them. This CDR3 is built from 16 residues. Looked up from germline, CDR1 is LNHDA and CDR2 is SQIVND (reference sequence). The DNA for the CDR3 is TGTGCCAGTAGTGACCACGGCGGGGTAGGCTACAATGAGCAGTTCTTC. This codes for CASSDHGGVGYNEQFF.

The chain employs TRBV7-3 and TRBJ2-3, with D unresolved. Trimming took off 1 base at V and 5 bases at J, with 7 bases between the two ends. Germline V gives CDR1 SGHTA, CDR2 FQGTGA. The length of the CDR3 is 13 residues. As DNA, the CDR3 is TGTGCCAGCAGCTTAAATATCCTAGATACGCAGTATTTT. Translated: CASSLNILDTQYF.

The gene calls are TRBV5-1 and TRBJ1-4; D unclear. Per the germline V gene, CDR1 is SGHRS and CDR2 is YFSETQ. The CDR3 contains 13 residues. The ends were cut back, 0 bases at V and 12 bases at J, with 12 bases in the middle. The CDR3 nucleotides read TGCGCCAGCAGCTTGGGATGGGAGGAGGAACTGTTTTTT. Translation gives CASSLGWEEELFF.

The rearrangement uses TRBV28 and TRBJ1-2; tentative D call: TRBD1 (5 bases). Trimming took 5 bases from V and 5 from J, leaving 12 bases between them. CDR1 and CDR2 (germline): MDHEN, SYDVKM. This CDR3 contains 13 residues. DNA of the CDR3: TGTGCCAGCAGTCCCGTCACAGGATATGGCTACACCTTC. This sequence encodes CASSPVTGYGYTF.

This sequence joins TRBV3-1 (or the pseudogene TRBV3-2) and TRBJ2-7; 12 bases map to TRBD2. This CDR3 is built from 17 residues. The germline V gene encodes CDR1 LGHDT and CDR2 YNNKEL (reference sequence). V lost 2 bases and J lost 0; bases outside the gene matches: 5. The CDR3: CASSQWTSGVSSYEQYF. The CDR3, as DNA: TGTGCCAGCAGCCAATGGACTAGCGGGGTCTCCTCCTACGAGCAGTACTTC.

The chain carries TRBV27 and TRBJ1-2; TRBD1 aligns across 9 bases. The CDR3 is 18 amino acids. The germline gives CDR1 MNHEY, CDR2 SMNVEV (reference sequence). Unmatched junction bases numbered 13, after V lost 2 bases and J lost 3 bases. CDR3 bases: TGTGCCAGCAGTTTAGGTGGGACAGGGTATGCCGGGTACTATGGCTACACCTTC. This gives the protein CASSLGGTGYAGYYGYTF.

The V call is TRBV28, the J call TRBJ1-1, with a tentative D call TRBD1 (6 bases). Looked up from germline, CDR1 is MDHEN and CDR2 is SYDVKM. The CDR3 is 17 amino acids. Trimming took 2 bases from V and 1 from J, leaving 17 bases between them. CDR3 amino acids: CASSLPEQSRGNTEAFF. CDR3 sequence (DNA): TGTGCCAGCAGTTTACCTGAACAGTCCAGGGGGAACACTGAAGCTTTCTTT.

J is TRBJ2-7 and V is TRBV4-1, with 9 bases matching TRBD1. CDR1 and CDR2 (germline): MGHRA, YSYEKL. Trimming removed 1 base from V and 3 bases from J; junction bases left unmatched: 7. The CDR3 runs to 16 residues. CDR3 protein: CASSQVGGTGNYEQYF. The CDR3 DNA reads as TGCGCCAGCAGCCAAGTGGGTGGGACAGGGAACTACGAGCAGTACTTC.

This CDR3 reads CASSLALAVYNEQFF. In nucleotides, the CDR3 is TGTGCCAGCAGCTTGGCTCTAGCGGTATACAATGAGCAGTTCTTC. The chain has TRBV5-4 and TRBJ2-1, with 7 bases fitting TRBD2. Trimming cost V 0 bases and J 4 bases; bases outside gene matches: 4. The CDR3 has 15 residues. The germline V gene has CDR1 SGHNT and CDR2 YYREEE (reference sequence).

The rearrangement uses TRBV30 and TRBJ2-3, with TRBD1 matching 9 bases. V trimming: 2 bases; J trimming: 5 bases; junction bases outside the gene matches: 8. Germline lookup yields CDR1 GTSNPN and CDR2 SVGIG (reference sequence). This CDR3 is 15 amino acids long. Here the CDR3 reads CAWSRGTGLGDTQYF. The CDR3 DNA follows: TGTGCCTGGAGTCGGGGGACAGGGTTGGGAGATACGCAGTATTTT.

The chain carries TRBV5-1 and TRBJ2-7, with D possibly TRBD1 on 5 matching bases. The CDR3 loop spans 12 amino acids. CDR1 is SGHRS and CDR2 is YFSETQ in the germline V gene. V was trimmed by 4 bases and J by 7 bases, leaving 12 bases between them. This chain's CDR3 is CASSLQGVEQYF. The CDR3 DNA reads TGCGCCAGCAGCCTACAAGGGGTTGAGCAGTACTTC.